This entry concerns a single T cell receptor beta chain. These data come from a study of blood T cells in healthy people across ages. CDR1 is SQVTM and CDR2 is ANQGSEA in the germline V gene. The germline V and J ends were trimmed by 4 bases and 9 bases, with 13 bases remaining between them. The CDR3 loop spans 12 amino acids. Combining a sample-barcoded 5' primer with a J-beta primer mix, a second PCR ran for roughly 7 to 12 cycles. Each CDR3 protein gets one entry after TCRdb re-called the 5' RACE reads with MiXCR. Among just under 750,000 distinct CDR3 sequences listed, about a fifth were seen once.

This receptor was identified in a man in his 70s in good health. The rearrangement links TRBV29-1 to TRBJ2-1, with D unclear. Sequenced sample: blood. The CDR3 bases are TGCAGCGTTGGTTGGGATCGTCTTGAGCAGTTCTTC. It is translated as CSVGWDRLEQFF.